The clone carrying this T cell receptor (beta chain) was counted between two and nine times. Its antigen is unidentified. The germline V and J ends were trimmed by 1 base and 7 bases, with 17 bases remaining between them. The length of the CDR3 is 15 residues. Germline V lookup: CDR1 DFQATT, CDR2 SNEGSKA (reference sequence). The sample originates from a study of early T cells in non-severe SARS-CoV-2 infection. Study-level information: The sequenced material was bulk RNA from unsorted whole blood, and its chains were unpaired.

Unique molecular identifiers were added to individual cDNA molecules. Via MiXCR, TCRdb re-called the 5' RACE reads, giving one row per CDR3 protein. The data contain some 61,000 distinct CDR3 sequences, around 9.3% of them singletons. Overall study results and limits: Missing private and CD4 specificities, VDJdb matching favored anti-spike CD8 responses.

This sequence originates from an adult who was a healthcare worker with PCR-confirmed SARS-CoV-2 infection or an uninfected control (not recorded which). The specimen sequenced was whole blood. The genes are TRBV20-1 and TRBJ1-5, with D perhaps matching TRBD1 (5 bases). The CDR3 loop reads CSARVVGGREQPQHF. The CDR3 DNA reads TGCAGTGCTAGAGTTGTGGGGGGTAGGGAACAGCCCCAGCATTTT.